The present TCR beta chain was sequenced within a study of fetal regulatory T cell absence and autoimmunity. This clone appeared once. The antigen is undetermined. Produced via immunoSEQ multiplex PCR; TCRdb's table is partial and in-frame only. The sample carries around 100,000 clones, 55% to 75% recorded once. The study's findings and limits: Oligoclonal TCR enrichment in pancreas over cord blood reached over 95-fold for some clones.

V shed 5 bases and J shed 3 bases, with 17 bases lying between them. The CDR3 extends over 15 amino acids. Germline lookup yields CDR1 PRHDT and CDR2 FYEKMQ (reference sequence). The receptor was isolated from a male donor with IPEX syndrome. V and J are TRBV13 and TRBJ2-7; D may correspond to TRBD1 or TRBD2 (5 bases each). Specimen: pancreas tissue. CDR3 sequence (DNA): TGTGCCAGCAGCCGGAACCCTGGGGGTCTCTACGAGCAGTACTTC. This translates into CASSRNPGGLYEQYF.